Following are 2 T cell receptor beta chains from one sample sequenced in a study of T cells in Graves' hyperthyroidism and ophthalmopathy. Regions amplified from RNA transcripts were the TCR beta CDR3 regions. Using the HTBI primer set, a first-round RT-PCR was run on the TCR CDR3. TCRdb ran MiXCR on the multiplex PCR reads and lists one entry per CDR3 protein. This sample has almost 600,000 distinct CDR3 sequences, with around 45% found just once. Material: peripheral blood or thyroid tissue (not recorded which). The receptors here all came from a woman in her late teens or twenties with Graves' hyperthyroidism.

Points on this clonotype: The junction departs from germline at one end; a sequencing error may be responsible. The chain combines TRBV24-1 with TRBJ2-7; no firm D call. This CDR3 comprises 14 residues. Germline CDR1 KGHDR, CDR2 SFDVKD. The CDR3 bases are TGTGCCACCAGTGATCCCCCGCGGTCCTACGAGCGGTACTTC. Translated: CATSDPPRSYERYF.

This clonotype was observed a single time. The gene calls are TRBV20-1 and TRBJ1-4; D is unresolved. This CDR3 contains 14 residues. V dropped 0 bases and J dropped 5 bases, with 10 bases sitting between them. Germline V gene data show CDR1 as DFQATT and CDR2 as SNEGSKA (reference sequence). The CDR3 protein is CSARDVKANEKLFF. The CDR3 coding sequence is TGCAGTGCTAGAGACGTGAAGGCGAATGAAAAACTGTTTTTT.